These 9 T cell receptor beta chains were sequenced from one sample in a study of tumor-infiltrating lymphocytes in primary liver carcinoma. The researchers produced TCR beta cDNA from around 500 ng total RNA with a constant-region primer. Three nested multiplex PCR rounds, a slightly modified ARM-PCR method, built the TCR beta libraries. TRBV1-TRBV30 forward primers and a C-beta reverse primer were used in the first two PCR rounds, which each ran for around 11 cycles. A single record per CDR3 protein comes from TCRdb applying MiXCR to the multiplex PCR reads. The data show 90,000 to 150,000 distinct CDR3 sequences, about two thirds seen once. Total RNA and DNA came together from approximately 20-30 mg of bulk tissue without cell sorting. Sequenced sample: tumor-adjacent normal liver tissue. Receptor source: a woman aged 60-75 years with primary liver carcinoma and hepatitis B virus infection.

Points on this clonotype: Its ends do not fully match the called genes, so a read error is possible. The rearrangement links TRBV29-1 to TRBJ2-3; D gene ambiguous. This CDR3 contains 12 residues. Germline CDR1 is SQVTM and CDR2 is ANQGSEA. CDR3 amino acids: CSARTRTDTHYF. The CDR3 DNA follows: TGCAGTGCCCGGACCCGCACAGATACGCATTATTTT.

As to this clonotype: At one end the junction does not follow the germline gene, possibly because of a read error. This chain links TRBV18 with TRBJ2-1; 13 nucleotides agree with TRBD2. Looked up from germline, CDR1 is KGHSH and CDR2 is LQKENI. The CDR3 is 18 residues long. CDR3 region: CANSPGLAGPNSGNEQFF. DNA of the CDR3: TGTGCCAACTCACCGGGACTAGCGGGACCTAATTCAGGAAATGAGCAGTTCTTC.

About this clonotype itself: The junction shows a germline mismatch at one end, possibly a read error. The gene calls are TRBV4-2 and TRBJ1-1; D unclear. The V gene's germline CDR1 is LGHNA and CDR2 YNFKEQ. The CDR3 spans 15 residues. The CDR3 here is CVSSPGGRRSTEAFF. Here the CDR3 DNA reads TGTGTCAGCAGCCCTGGAGGGAGGCGGTCCACTGAAGCTTTCTTT.

This rearrangement joins TRBV28 to TRBJ2-1, with D possibly called TRBD1 or TRBD2 (6 bases each). Germline values: CDR1 MDHEN, CDR2 SYDVKM. Trimming left V 7 bases short and J 5 bases short, with 18 bases between. The CDR3 consists of 15 residues. CDR3 in DNA: TGTGCCAGCACTTTTAGGAGGGGGGCCCACAATGAGCAGTTCTTC. It codes for CASTFRRGAHNEQFF.

In regard to this clonotype: A junction end diverges from the germline sequence, so it may reflect a read error. The chain joins TRBV4-1 to TRBJ2-5; D ambiguous. CDR3 length: 12 residues. The germline gives CDR1 MGHRA, CDR2 YSYEKL. The CDR3 loop is CASSPNQDTQNF. CDR3 DNA sequence: TGCGCCAGCAGCCCCAACCAAGATACCCAGAACTTC.

As to this clonotype: A much larger clone lies a single base off, so this may be a read error. The chain recombines TRBV5-1 with TRBJ2-5; TRBD2 is a possible D gene (6 bases). Trimming took off 6 bases at V and 5 bases at J, with 23 bases between the two ends. The CDR3 totals 16 residues. Germline CDR1 is SGHRS and CDR2 is YFSETQ. The CDR3 DNA is TGCGCCAGCAACCCCCGGGGCCTGGGGAGGCGGGAGACCCAGTACTTC. This codes for CASNPRGLGRRETQYF.

As to this clonotype: At one end, the junction sequence differs from germline, possibly due to a read error. The chain joins TRBV11-2 to TRBJ2-1; D gene uncertain. CDR1 is SGHAT, CDR2 FQNNGV, per germline. The CDR3 has 13 amino acids. As DNA, the CDR3 is TGTGCCGGCAGCCCCCGTTTAGCCGATGAGCAGTCCTTC. It translates to CAGSPRLADEQSF.

Details on this clonotype: A much larger clone differs by one base, so this may be a read error. This chain joins TRBV28 and TRBJ1-2; D possibly corresponds to TRBD1 (5 bases). The length of the CDR3 is 14 residues. CDR1 is MDHEN and CDR2 is SYDVKM in the germline V gene. V was cut by 5 bases and J by 5 bases, with 15 bases left in between. The CDR3 is CASSGGARLYGYTF. The CDR3 coding sequence is TGTGCCAGCAGTGGGGGAGCCAGGCTATATGGCTACACCTTC.

This clonotype was observed a few times. The rearrangement uses TRBV7-9 and TRBJ2-7; 7 nucleotides line up with TRBD2. V lost 4 bases to trimming and J lost 7 bases; unmatched junction nucleotides: 7. The CDR3 is made up of 13 amino acids. CDR1 is SEHNR and CDR2 is FQNEAQ in the germline V gene (reference sequence). In nucleotides, the CDR3 is TGTGCCAGCAGCTCCCAGCGGGACGGGGAGCAGTACTTC. Its protein product is CASSSQRDGEQYF.